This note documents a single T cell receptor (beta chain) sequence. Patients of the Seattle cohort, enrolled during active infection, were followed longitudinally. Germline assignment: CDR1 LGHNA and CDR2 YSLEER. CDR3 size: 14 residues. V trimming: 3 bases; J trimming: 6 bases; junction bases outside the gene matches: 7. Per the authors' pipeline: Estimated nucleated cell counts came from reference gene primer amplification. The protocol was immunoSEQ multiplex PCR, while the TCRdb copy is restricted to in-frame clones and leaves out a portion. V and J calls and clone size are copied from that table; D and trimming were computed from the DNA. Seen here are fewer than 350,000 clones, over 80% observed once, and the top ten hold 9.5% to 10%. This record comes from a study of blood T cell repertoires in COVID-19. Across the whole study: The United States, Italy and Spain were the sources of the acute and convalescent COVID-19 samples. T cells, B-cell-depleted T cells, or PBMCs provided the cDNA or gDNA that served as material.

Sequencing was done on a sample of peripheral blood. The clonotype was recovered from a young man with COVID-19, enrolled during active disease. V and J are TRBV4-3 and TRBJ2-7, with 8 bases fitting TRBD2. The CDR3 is CASSQAGGLGEQYF. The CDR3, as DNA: TGCGCCAGCAGCCAGGCGGGGGGCCTTGGCGAGCAGTACTTC.